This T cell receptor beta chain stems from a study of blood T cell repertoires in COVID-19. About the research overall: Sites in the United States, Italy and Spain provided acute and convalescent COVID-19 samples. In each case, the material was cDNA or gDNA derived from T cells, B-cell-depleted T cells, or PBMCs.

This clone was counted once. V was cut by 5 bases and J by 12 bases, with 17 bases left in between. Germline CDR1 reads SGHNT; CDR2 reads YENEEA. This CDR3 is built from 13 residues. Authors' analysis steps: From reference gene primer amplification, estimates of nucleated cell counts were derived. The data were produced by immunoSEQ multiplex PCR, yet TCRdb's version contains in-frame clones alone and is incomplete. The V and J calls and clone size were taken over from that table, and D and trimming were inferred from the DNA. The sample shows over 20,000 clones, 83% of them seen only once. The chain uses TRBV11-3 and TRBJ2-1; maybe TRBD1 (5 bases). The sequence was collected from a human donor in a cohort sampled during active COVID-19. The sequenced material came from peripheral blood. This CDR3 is CASSRTSGRGQFF. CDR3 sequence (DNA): TGTGCCAGCAGCCGGACAAGTGGGCGCGGGCAGTTCTTC.